This T cell receptor beta chain emerged from a study of beta chain features in type 1 diabetes. Study-level findings and limits: For patients, the naive, central memory and Treg TCRB repertoires appeared more alike than for healthy donors.

The CDR3 loop spans 14 amino acids. The V end lost 1 base, the J end lost 3 bases, and 8 bases lay between the germline ends. Germline CDR1 is SGHRS and CDR2 is YFSETQ. The study reverse transcribed the entire isolated RNA, so it sequenced expressed TCRB transcripts. The data were produced by immunoSEQ multiplex PCR, yet TCRdb's version contains in-frame clones alone and is incomplete. The sample records 400,000 to 600,000 clones, around 28% being singletons. This clone was found a few times. The antigen is unknown. The authors obtained over 95% purity in all sorted populations. This receptor was identified in a man aged 18 to 30 in good health. Sample: naive CD4+ T cells from blood. This rearrangement joins TRBV5-1 to TRBJ2-1; D perhaps matches TRBD2 (6 bases). For the CDR3, the DNA is TGCGCCAGCAGCTTGCGGGAGAGCTACAATGAGCAGTTCTTC. This gives the protein CASSLRESYNEQFF.